These 22 T cell receptor beta chains came from one sample sequenced in a study of CD8 T cells in Susac syndrome. RNA in amounts of roughly 0.45 to 1 ug was reverse transcribed with random hexamers. TCRdb re-analysed the immunoSEQ multiplex PCR reads in MiXCR, keeping a single row per CDR3 protein. This sample carries under 200,000 distinct CDR3 sequences, 85% to 95% of them seen once, and the ten largest clones take 0.15% to 0.2%. Sequencing used CD8+ T cells from PBMCs. These receptors were taken from a human donor with multiple sclerosis.

V gene TRBV12-3 or TRBV12-4 combines with J gene TRBJ2-7; 7 bases are shared with TRBD1. V lost 2 bases and J lost 7; bases outside the gene matches: 11. This CDR3 is built from 15 residues. The CDR3 DNA reads TGTGCCAGCAGTTTATTCTTGACAGGGTCTGGTGAGCAGTACTTC. Protein: CASSLFLTGSGEQYF.

V and J are TRBV6-2 or TRBV6-3 and TRBJ1-1; D perhaps matches TRBD1 (5 bases). V dropped 6 bases and J dropped 4 bases, with 15 bases sitting between them. In germline, CDR1 is MNHEY, CDR2 SVGEGT. This CDR3 spans 14 amino acids. The CDR3: CASSSTLRATEAFF. In DNA, the CDR3 is TGTGCCAGCAGCTCCACCCTCAGGGCCACTGAAGCTTTCTTT.

This chain uses TRBV27 with TRBJ2-1; a weak D match, TRBD2 (6 bases). Trimming took 5 bases from V and 10 from J, leaving 15 bases between them. CDR3 size: 13 residues. Germline assignment: CDR1 MNHEY and CDR2 SMNVEV (reference sequence). The CDR3 spells CASSPRGIDEQFF. The CDR3, as DNA: TGTGCCAGCAGTCCCCGGGGGATCGACGAGCAGTTCTTC.

The chain is built from TRBV2 and TRBJ2-7; TRBD2 aligns across 10 bases. CDR1 and CDR2 (germline): SNHLY, FYNNEI. This CDR3 has 14 residues. The V gene end was trimmed by 4 bases and the J gene end by 3 bases; junction bases not matched to a gene: 3. CDR3 nucleotide sequence: TGTGCCAGCAGTGTGGTAGCGGGAGGCTACGAGCAGTACTTC. As protein: CASSVVAGGYEQYF. The whole variable domain, filled in from reference TRBV2 and TRBJ2-7, reads EPEVTQTPSHQVTQMGQEVILRCVPISNHLYFYWYRQILGQKVEFLVSFYNNEISEKSEIFDDQFSVERPDGSNFTLKIRSTKLEDSAMYFCASSVVAGGYEQYFGPGTRLTVT.

In DNA form, the CDR3 reads TGTGCCATCAGCCAGGTTAGCACAGATACGCAGTATTTT. It encodes CAISQVSTDTQYF. The V call is TRBV10-3, the J call TRBJ2-3, with unresolved D. Trimming took 6 bases from V and 0 from J, leaving 7 bases between them. This CDR3 contains 13 residues. CDR1 is ENHRY, CDR2 SYGVKD, per germline.

The chain couples TRBV7-9 to TRBJ2-1, with 8 bases identical to TRBD1. This CDR3 contains 15 residues. The trim removed 5 bases at V and 7 bases at J, leaving 10 bases unmatched. Germline V gene lookup returns CDR1 SEHNR and CDR2 FQNEAQ (reference sequence). The CDR3 region is CASSQGAGDVNEQFF. The CDR3 DNA sequence: TGTGCCAGCAGCCAGGGGGCAGGGGATGTAAATGAGCAGTTCTTC.

The chain links TRBV19 to TRBJ1-2, with unresolved D. The CDR3 length is 15 residues. V lost 3 bases and J lost 2, with 13 bases in between. Germline lookup yields CDR1 LNHDA and CDR2 SQIVND (reference sequence). The CDR3 is CASSMELGRNYGYTF. The CDR3, as DNA: TGTGCCAGTAGTATGGAGTTAGGGCGGAACTATGGCTACACCTTC.

This rearrangement joins TRBV27 to TRBJ2-2, with 14 bases lining up with TRBD2. The CDR3 runs 19 residues. V was pared by 7 bases and J by 3 bases, with 13 bases of the junction left unmatched. Germline CDR1 and CDR2: MNHEY and SMNVEV (reference sequence). The CDR3 is CASTGLAGGHRGDTGELFF. In DNA, the CDR3 is TGTGCCAGCACCGGACTAGCGGGGGGCCATCGTGGGGACACCGGGGAGCTGTTTTTT.

The chain is built from TRBV5-1 and TRBJ2-7; D is undetermined. The CDR3 totals 14 residues. CDR1 SGHRS and CDR2 YFSETQ come from the germline V gene. V was pared by 4 bases and J by 9 bases, with 20 bases between. CDR3 in amino acids: CASSARLDATGQYF. The CDR3 nucleotides read TGCGCCAGCAGCGCGAGGCTGGACGCCACCGGGCAGTACTTC.

The chain carries TRBV5-4 and TRBJ1-2; D may be TRBD1 (5 bases). The V gene lost 1 base and the J gene lost 2 bases, with 12 bases spanning the gap. The CDR3 is 15 residues long. In germline, CDR1 is SGHNT, CDR2 YYREEE (reference sequence). The CDR3 is CASSLWQRGNYGYTF. As DNA, the CDR3 is TGTGCCAGCAGCTTGTGGCAACGGGGGAACTATGGCTACACCTTC. The full variable domain, completed using reference TRBV5-4 and TRBJ1-2, is ETGVTQSPTHLIKTRGQQVTLRCSSQSGHNTVSWYQQALGQGPQFIFQYYREEENGRGNFPPRFSGLQFPNYSSELNVNALELDDSALYLCASSLWQRGNYGYTFGSGTRLTVV.

The V call is TRBV11-2, the J call TRBJ1-1; D perhaps matches TRBD1 (5 bases). The germline V and J ends were trimmed by 4 bases and 4 bases, with 16 bases remaining between them. The CDR3 has 15 residues. Per germline, CDR1 SGHAT and CDR2 FQNNGV. The CDR3 is CASSSHGARGTEAFF. The CDR3 DNA sequence: TGTGCCAGCAGCTCCCACGGGGCGCGGGGCACTGAAGCTTTCTTT. Based on the CDR3 plus reference TRBV11-2 and TRBJ1-1, the full variable domain is EAGVAQSPRYKIIEKRQSVAFWCNPISGHATLYWYQQILGQGPKLLIQFQNNGVVDDSQLPKDRFSAERLKGVDSTLKIQPAKLEDSAVYLCASSSHGARGTEAFFGQGTRLTVV.

The V gene is TRBV9, the J gene TRBJ1-5, with a tentative D call TRBD1 (5 bases). Germline V gives CDR1 SGDLS, CDR2 YYNGEE. The CDR3 sequence is 15 residues long. Trimming cost V 2 bases and J 7 bases, with 16 bases left between them. The CDR3 nucleotides are TGTGCCAGCAGCGTCGGGACTAACGGTGCCCAGCCCCAGCATTTT. It is translated as CASSVGTNGAQPQHF. Full variable domain (missing parts from reference TRBV9 and TRBJ1-5): DSGVTQTPKHLITATGQRVTLRCSPRSGDLSVYWYQQSLDQGLQFLIQYYNGEERAKGNILERFSAQQFPDLHSELNLSSLELGDSALYFCASSVGTNGAQPQHFGDGTRLSIL.

The gene calls are TRBV9 and TRBJ2-3; weak D call: TRBD2 (7 bases). The CDR3 has 15 amino acids. The V and J ends lost 0 bases and 3 bases respectively, with 11 bases between them. Germline V gene data show CDR1 as SGDLS and CDR2 as YYNGEE. CDR3 nucleotide sequence: TGTGCCAGCAGCGTAGCCGCGGGGGCAACAGATACGCAGTATTTT. The encoded protein is CASSVAAGATDTQYF. Full variable domain (outside the CDR3, taken from reference TRBV9 and TRBJ2-3): DSGVTQTPKHLITATGQRVTLRCSPRSGDLSVYWYQQSLDQGLQFLIQYYNGEERAKGNILERFSAQQFPDLHSELNLSSLELGDSALYFCASSVAAGATDTQYFGPGTRLTVL.

This clonotype was found once. The rearrangement links TRBV27 to TRBJ2-7, with 11 bases aligning to TRBD1. The germline V gene encodes CDR1 MNHEY and CDR2 SMNVEV (reference sequence). The V segment lost 1 base and the J segment 2 bases; nucleotides outside the gene matches: 1. The length of the CDR3 is 15 residues. As DNA, the CDR3 is TGTGCCAGCAGTTTATGGGGACAGGGGGCCTACGAGCAGTACTTC. Translation gives CASSLWGQGAYEQYF.

The rearrangement uses TRBV10-3 and TRBJ2-7; no clear D. Trimming removed 8 bases at V and 5 bases at J, with 13 bases between. The CDR3 has 12 residues. Looked up from germline, CDR1 is ENHRY and CDR2 is SYGVKD. In nucleotides, the CDR3 is TGTGCCATCTCCGGCAAGGCTGACGAGCAGTACTTC. Its translation is CAISGKADEQYF.

This clonotype was seen only once. The chain joins TRBV2 to TRBJ2-3; D ambiguous. There are 16 residues in the CDR3. Per the germline V gene, CDR1 is SNHLY and CDR2 is FYNNEI. The V end was cut by 2 bases, the J end by 0 bases, with 12 bases between. The CDR3 bases are TGTGCCAGCAGTGAATACCAGAGTCTAAGCACAGATACGCAGTATTTT. It translates to CASSEYQSLSTDTQYF.

The chain couples TRBV29-1 to TRBJ2-7; D perhaps matches TRBD1 (6 bases). Germline assignment: CDR1 SQVTM and CDR2 ANQGSEA. With 5 bases removed from V and 0 bases from J, the gap between germline ends came to 11 bases. This CDR3 has 13 amino acids. The CDR3, as DNA: TGCAGCGTTATGACAGGAAGCTCCTACGAGCAGTACTTC. It specifies CSVMTGSSYEQYF.

This sequence joins TRBV7-8 and TRBJ2-5; the D is unclear. The CDR3 spans 14 residues. Germline V gene data show CDR1 as SGHVS and CDR2 as FQNEAQ. The germline V and J ends were trimmed by 5 bases and 5 bases, with 15 bases remaining between them. The CDR3 reads CASSPDRAKETQYF. As DNA, the CDR3 is TGTGCCAGCAGCCCAGACCGGGCTAAGGAGACCCAGTACTTC.

The chain combines TRBV29-1 with TRBJ1-1; D remains ambiguous. Germline loops: CDR1 SQVTM, CDR2 ANQGSEA. The CDR3 sequence is 10 residues long. V was pared by 7 bases and J by 4 bases, with 7 bases between. The CDR3: CSGGSTEAFF. CDR3 nucleotide sequence: TGCAGCGGAGGTAGCACTGAAGCTTTCTTT.

This chain connects TRBV29-1 to TRBJ2-7; 12 bases agree with TRBD2. CDR1 and CDR2 (germline): SQVTM, ANQGSEA. Losses at the gene ends were 7 bases for V and 5 bases for J; bases not matched to a gene: 9. The CDR3 loop spans 14 amino acids. CDR3 sequence: CSAATSGSLDEQYF. DNA for the CDR3: TGCAGCGCCGCGACTAGCGGGAGCTTAGACGAGCAGTACTTC.

Only one count was recorded for this clonotype. The V and J genes are TRBV28 and TRBJ2-1, with 9 positions matching TRBD2. Germline V gives CDR1 MDHEN, CDR2 SYDVKM. The trim removed 5 bases at V and 4 bases at J, leaving 9 bases unmatched. The CDR3 is 16 residues long. The DNA of the CDR3 is TGTGCCAGCAGTACACTCGAGCGGGAGGCATACAATGAGCAGTTCTTC. This sequence encodes CASSTLEREAYNEQFF. Filled out from reference TRBV28 and TRBJ2-1, the complete variable domain reads DVKVTQSSRYLVKRTGEKVFLECVQDMDHENMFWYRQDPGLGLRLIYFSYDVKMKEKGDIPEGYSVSREKKERFSLILESASTNQTSMYLCASSTLEREAYNEQFFGPGTRLTVL.

The chain employs TRBV29-1 and TRBJ2-3, with D possibly called TRBD1 or TRBD2 (5 bases each). Trimming stripped 4 bases from V and 3 bases from J, with 8 bases between. CDR3 size: 12 residues. CDR1 and CDR2 (germline): SQVTM, ANQGSEA. In nucleotides, the CDR3 is TGCAGCGTTGCCTGGGGGACAGATACGCAGTATTTT. It translates to CSVAWGTDTQYF.